The T cell receptor beta chain under discussion was sequenced for a study of regulatory T cells in long-lasting Graves disease. The time point here: persistent/refractory GD, antithyroid drugs over 5 years with positive TRAb. PBMC-derived RNA was used for the TCR library. Germline V gives CDR1 SNHLY, CDR2 FYNNEI. The CDR3 covers 15 residues. TCR beta libraries were built with iRepertoire HTBI primers and Arm-PCR of CDR3 regions. TCRdb independently ran MiXCR on the multiplex PCR reads; one entry per CDR3 protein. This sample has hundreds of thousands of distinct CDR3 sequences, with 30% found just once. Concerning this clonotype: Its antigen is currently unknown. With a much larger clone just one base away, this may be a read error.

General study results and limits: Patients whose Graves' disease persisted exhibited lower TCR diversity than those newly diagnosed. Favored usage of TRBV28, TRBJ1-2 and TRBJ2-5 was recorded in persistent disease. It is possible that accuracy was reduced by the small size of the sample.

This clonotype was sampled from a female donor with Graves disease. The sample consisted of peripheral blood mononuclear cells (PBMCs), taken when the disease was refractory, from a patient treated with antithyroid drugs. V and J are TRBV2 and TRBJ1-1; D ambiguous. In DNA, the CDR3 is TGTGCCAGCGGTGAAGTGGGCCACACGGACACTGAAGCTTTCTTT. Translated: CASGEVGHTDTEAFF.